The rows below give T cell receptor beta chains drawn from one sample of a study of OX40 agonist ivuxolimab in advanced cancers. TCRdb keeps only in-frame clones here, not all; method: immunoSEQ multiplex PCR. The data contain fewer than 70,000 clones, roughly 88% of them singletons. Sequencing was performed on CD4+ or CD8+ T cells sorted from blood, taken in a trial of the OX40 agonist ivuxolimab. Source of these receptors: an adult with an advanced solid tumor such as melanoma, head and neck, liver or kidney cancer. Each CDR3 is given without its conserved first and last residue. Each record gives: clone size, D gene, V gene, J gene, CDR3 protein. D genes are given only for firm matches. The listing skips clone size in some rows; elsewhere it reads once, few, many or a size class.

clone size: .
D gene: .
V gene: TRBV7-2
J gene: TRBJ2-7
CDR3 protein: ASGRPGPTYEQY

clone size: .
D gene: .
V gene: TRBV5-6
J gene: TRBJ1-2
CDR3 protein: ASTITGGQYGYT

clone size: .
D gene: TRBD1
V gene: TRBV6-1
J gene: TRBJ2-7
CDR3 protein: ASSQGAYEQY

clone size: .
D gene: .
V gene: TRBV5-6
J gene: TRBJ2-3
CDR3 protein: ASSLDTDTQY

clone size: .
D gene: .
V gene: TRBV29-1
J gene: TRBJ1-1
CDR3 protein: SVDYSGLDTEAF

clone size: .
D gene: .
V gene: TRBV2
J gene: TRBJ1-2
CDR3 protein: ASSDKGADYGYT

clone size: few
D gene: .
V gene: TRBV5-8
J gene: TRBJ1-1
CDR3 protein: ASSFGKAF

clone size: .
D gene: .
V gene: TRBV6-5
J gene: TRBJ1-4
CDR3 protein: ASQGGANEKLF

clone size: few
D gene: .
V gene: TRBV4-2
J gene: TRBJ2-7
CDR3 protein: ASSRGTTSVWYEQY

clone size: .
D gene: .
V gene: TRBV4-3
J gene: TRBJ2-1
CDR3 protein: ASSQDLGDNEQF

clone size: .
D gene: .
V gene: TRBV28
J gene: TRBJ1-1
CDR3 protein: ASSPAGGTTEAF

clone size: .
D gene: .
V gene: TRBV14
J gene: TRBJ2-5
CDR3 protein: ASSTGETQY

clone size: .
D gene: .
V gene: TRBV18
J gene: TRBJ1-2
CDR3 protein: ASSPGPNYGYT

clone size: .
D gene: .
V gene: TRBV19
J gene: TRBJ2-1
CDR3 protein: ASSMEAYNEQF